The TCR beta chain described here comes from a study of T cell changes during pregnancy in multiple sclerosis. CDR1 and CDR2 (germline): MDHEN, SYDVKM. The CDR3 runs 13 residues. Between the trimmed V and J ends, which lost 7 bases and 6 bases, there was a span of 10 bases. Produced via immunoSEQ multiplex PCR; TCRdb's table is partial and in-frame only. This sample has 40,000 or so clones, with 75% to 95% found just once. This chain connects TRBV28 to TRBJ2-6, with D maybe TRBD1 (5 bases). This clonotype was sampled from a female donor with multiple sclerosis, enrolled in a pregnancy study. Sequenced here: CD8+ T cells from peripheral blood mononuclear cells, sampled after pregnancy. Written as DNA, the CDR3 is TGTGCCAGCACAGGGCTAAAGGCCAACGTCCTGACTTTC. Its protein is CASTGLKANVLTF.